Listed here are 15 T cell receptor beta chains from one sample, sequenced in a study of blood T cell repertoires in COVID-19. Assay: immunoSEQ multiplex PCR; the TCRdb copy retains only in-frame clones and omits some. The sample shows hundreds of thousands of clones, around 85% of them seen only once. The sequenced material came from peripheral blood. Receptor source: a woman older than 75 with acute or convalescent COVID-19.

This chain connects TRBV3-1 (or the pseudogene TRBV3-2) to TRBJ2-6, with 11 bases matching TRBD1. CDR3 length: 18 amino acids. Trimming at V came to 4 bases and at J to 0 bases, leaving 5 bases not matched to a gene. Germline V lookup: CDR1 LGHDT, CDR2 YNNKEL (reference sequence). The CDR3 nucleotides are TGTGCCAGCAGCCTCCGGGACAGGGGGTACTCTGGGGCCAACGTCCTGACTTTC. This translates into CASSLRDRGYSGANVLTF.

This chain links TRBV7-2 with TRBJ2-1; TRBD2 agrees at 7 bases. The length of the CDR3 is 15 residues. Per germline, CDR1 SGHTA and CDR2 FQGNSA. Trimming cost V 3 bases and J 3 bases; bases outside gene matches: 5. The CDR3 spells CASSLGGGYYNEQFF. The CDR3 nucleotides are TGTGCCAGCAGCTTGGGCGGGGGATACTACAATGAGCAGTTCTTC.

Here the CDR3 DNA reads TGTGCCAGTAGTCTCGGGACAGTGAACACTGAAGCTTTCTTT. Amino acid sequence: CASSLGTVNTEAFF. This chain links TRBV19 with TRBJ1-1; 7 bases are a match to TRBD1. Looked up from germline, CDR1 is LNHDA and CDR2 is SQIVND (reference sequence). The junction had 3 bases not matched to a gene; V was cut back by 5 bases and J by 0 bases. There are 14 residues in the CDR3.

As DNA, the CDR3 is TGTGCCAGCAGTGGGAGGACTGAAGCTTTCTTT. The encoded protein is CASSGRTEAFF. The gene calls are TRBV6-4 and TRBJ1-1, with D unclear. V was shortened by 4 bases and J by 5 bases, with 5 bases between the two germline ends. The CDR3 is 11 amino acids. CDR1 and CDR2 from the germline V gene are MRHNA and SNTAGT.

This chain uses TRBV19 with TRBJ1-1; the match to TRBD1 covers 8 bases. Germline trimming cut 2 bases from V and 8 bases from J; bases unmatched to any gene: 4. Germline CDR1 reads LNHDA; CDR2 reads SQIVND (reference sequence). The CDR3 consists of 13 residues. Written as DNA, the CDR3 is TGTGCCAGTAGTATACCAGGGGGCGCAGAAGCTTTCTTT. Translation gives CASSIPGGAEAFF.

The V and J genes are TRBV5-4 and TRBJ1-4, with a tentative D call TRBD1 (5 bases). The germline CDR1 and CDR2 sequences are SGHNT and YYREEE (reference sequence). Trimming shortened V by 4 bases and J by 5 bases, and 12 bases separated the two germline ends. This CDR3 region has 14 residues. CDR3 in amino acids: CASSPQGKNEKLFF. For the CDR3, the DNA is TGTGCCAGCAGCCCCCAGGGAAAGAATGAAAAACTGTTTTTT.

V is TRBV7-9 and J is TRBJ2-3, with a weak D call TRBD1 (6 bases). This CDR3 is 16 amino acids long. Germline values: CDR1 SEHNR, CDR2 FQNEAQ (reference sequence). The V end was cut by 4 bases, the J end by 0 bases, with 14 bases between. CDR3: CASSSNRAGSTDTQYF. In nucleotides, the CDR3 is TGTGCCAGCAGCTCCAACAGGGCAGGGAGCACAGATACGCAGTATTTT.

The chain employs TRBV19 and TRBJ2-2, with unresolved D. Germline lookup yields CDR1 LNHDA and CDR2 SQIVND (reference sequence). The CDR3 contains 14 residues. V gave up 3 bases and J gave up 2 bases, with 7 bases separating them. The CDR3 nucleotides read TGTGCCAGTAGTATTAACAGTAACACCGGGGAGCTGTTTTTT. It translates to CASSINSNTGELFF.

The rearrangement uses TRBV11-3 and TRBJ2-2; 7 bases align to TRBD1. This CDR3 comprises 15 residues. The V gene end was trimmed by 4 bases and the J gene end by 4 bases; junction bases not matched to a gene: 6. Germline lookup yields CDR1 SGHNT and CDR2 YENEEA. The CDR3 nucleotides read TGTGCCAGCAGCTCAAACAGGGGCGGCACCGGGGAGCTGTTTTTT. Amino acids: CASSSNRGGTGELFF.

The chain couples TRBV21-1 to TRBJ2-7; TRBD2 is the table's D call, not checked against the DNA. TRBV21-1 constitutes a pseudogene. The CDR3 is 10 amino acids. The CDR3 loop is CASSTGGQYF. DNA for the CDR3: TGTGCCAGCAGCACCGGGGGGCAGTACTTC.

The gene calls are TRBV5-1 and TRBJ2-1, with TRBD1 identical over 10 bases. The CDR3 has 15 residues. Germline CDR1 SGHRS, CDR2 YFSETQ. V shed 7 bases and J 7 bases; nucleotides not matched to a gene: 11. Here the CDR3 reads CASSAGTGAGNEQFF. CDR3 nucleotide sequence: TGCGCCAGCTCGGCCGGGACAGGGGCGGGAAATGAGCAGTTCTTC.

As DNA, the CDR3 is TGTGCCAGCAGAACCACAGGGGAGACTTCACCCCTCCACTTT. Translated, it gives CASRTTGETSPLHF. The chain is built from TRBV6-6 and TRBJ1-6; TRBD1 matches 7 bases. The CDR3 consists of 14 residues. V shed 6 bases and J 9 bases; nucleotides not matched to a gene: 8. CDR1 and CDR2 (germline): MNHNY, SVGAGI (reference sequence).

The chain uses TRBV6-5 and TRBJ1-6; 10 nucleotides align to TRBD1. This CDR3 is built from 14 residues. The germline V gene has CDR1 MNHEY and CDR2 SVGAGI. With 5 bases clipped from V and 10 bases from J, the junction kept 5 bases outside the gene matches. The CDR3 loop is CASSSGTGVSPLHF. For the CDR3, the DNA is TGTGCCAGCAGTAGCGGGACAGGGGTGTCACCCCTCCACTTT.

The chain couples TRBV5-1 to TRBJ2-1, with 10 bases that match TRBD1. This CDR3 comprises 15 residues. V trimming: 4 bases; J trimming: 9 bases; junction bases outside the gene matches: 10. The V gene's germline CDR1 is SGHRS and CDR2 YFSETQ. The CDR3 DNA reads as TGCGCCAGCAGCCCACGGACAGGGGGAGCGGGTGAGCAGTTCTTC. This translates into CASSPRTGGAGEQFF.

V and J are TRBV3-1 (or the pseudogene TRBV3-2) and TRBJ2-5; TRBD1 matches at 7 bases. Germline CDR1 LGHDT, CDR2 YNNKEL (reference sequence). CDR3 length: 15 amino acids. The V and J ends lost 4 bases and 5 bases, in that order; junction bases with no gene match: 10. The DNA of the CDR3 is TGTGCCAGCAGCCCGTGGACAGGCGAAGGGGAGACCCAGTACTTC. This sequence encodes CASSPWTGEGETQYF.